This T cell receptor (beta chain) was captured in a study of PD-L1 blockade in urothelial cancer. Study summary: Atezolizumab was started by patients in the mid-2010s at 1,200 mg intravenously every 3 weeks. Blood was evaluated 3 weeks (second dose) and 6 weeks after therapy began.

Here immunoSEQ multiplex PCR was the method, and the copy in TCRdb shows in-frame clones only, minus some. Among around 30,000 clones listed, 80% to 90% were seen once. Germline CDR1 and CDR2: SGHTA and FQGNSA. CDR3 size: 14 residues. V gave up 2 bases and J gave up 4 bases, with 11 bases separating them. This material consisted of PBMCs, taken around atezolizumab (anti-PD-L1) treatment. This chain joins TRBV7-2 and TRBJ2-5, with D tentatively TRBD2 (6 bases). The source of this sequence is a man aged 55 to 70 with urothelial cancer. The chain's CDR3 is CASSLRRVRETQYF. The CDR3 DNA follows: TGTGCCAGCAGCTTAAGGAGGGTGCGAGAGACCCAGTACTTC.